Reported below is one T cell receptor (beta chain). This specimen comes from a study of cytomegalovirus exposure and HLA in healthy donors. The trim removed 0 bases at V and 0 bases at J, leaving 5 bases unmatched. Germline V lookup: CDR1 SGHDT, CDR2 YYEEEE. This CDR3 region has 16 residues. 60 Vbeta and 13 Jbeta primers were used in PCR. Libraries were prepared by immunoSEQ multiplex PCR; TCRdb keeps only in-frame clonotypes and omits some of them. This sample lists tens of thousands of clones; its ten largest clones have 5.9%. The chain combines TRBV5-6 with TRBJ1-1; TRBD1 aligns across 7 bases. This TCR derives from a human donor in good health. The sample was PBMCs. CDR3 region: CASSLEQGTMNTEAFF. CDR3 in DNA: TGTGCCAGCAGCTTGGAACAGGGGACCATGAACACTGAAGCTTTCTTT.